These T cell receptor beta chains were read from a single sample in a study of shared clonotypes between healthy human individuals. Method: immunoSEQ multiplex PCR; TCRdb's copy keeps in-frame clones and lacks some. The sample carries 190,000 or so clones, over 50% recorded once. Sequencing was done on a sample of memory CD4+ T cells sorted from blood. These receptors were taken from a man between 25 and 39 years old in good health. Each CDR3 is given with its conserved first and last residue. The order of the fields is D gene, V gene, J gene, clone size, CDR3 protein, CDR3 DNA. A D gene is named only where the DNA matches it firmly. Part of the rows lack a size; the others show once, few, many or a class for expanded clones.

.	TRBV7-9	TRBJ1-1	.	CASGERVLEAFF	TGTGCCAGCGGGGAAAGGGTCCTCGAAGCTTTCTTT
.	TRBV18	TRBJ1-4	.	CASSSRDTNEKLFF	TGTGCCAGCTCATCCCGGGATACGAATGAAAAACTGTTTTTT
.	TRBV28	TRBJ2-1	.	CASSLWGEQPFF	TGTGCCAGCAGTTTATGGGGAGAGCAACCCTTCTTC
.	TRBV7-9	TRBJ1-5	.	CASSELGGTQHF	TGTGCCAGCAGCGAACTCGGCGGGACCCAGCATTTT
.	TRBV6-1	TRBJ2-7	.	CASKHKGPTVEQYF	TGTGCCAGCAAACACAAGGGGCCGACAGTGGAGCAGTACTTC
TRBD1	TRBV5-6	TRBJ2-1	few	CASSPGTGSFNEQFF	TGTGCCAGCAGTCCAGGGACAGGGTCGTTCAATGAGCAGTTCTTC
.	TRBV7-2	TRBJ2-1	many	CASSYLFYNEQFF	TGTGCCAGCAGCTACCTATTTTACAATGAGCAGTTCTTC
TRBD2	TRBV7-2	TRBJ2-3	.	CASSLGGPSGFRTDTQYF	TGTGCCAGCAGCTTAGGAGGTCCTAGCGGGTTCCGCACAGATACGCAGTATTTT
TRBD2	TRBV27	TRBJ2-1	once	CASRRLAGGYNEQFF	TGTGCCAGCAGGCGCCTAGCGGGTGGTTACAATGAGCAGTTCTTC
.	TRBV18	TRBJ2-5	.	CASSPPGSGHETQYF	TGTGCCAGCTCACCCCCCGGTTCTGGGCACGAGACCCAGTACTTC
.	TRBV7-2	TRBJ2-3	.	CASSPLGSGRTDTQYF	TGTGCCAGCAGCCCCCTTGGTTCGGGACGCACAGATACGCAGTATTTT
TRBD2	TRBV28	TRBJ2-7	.	CASSFLAGWAEQYF	TGTGCCAGCAGTTTCCTAGCGGGATGGGCCGAGCAGTACTTC
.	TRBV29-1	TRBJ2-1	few	CSAGVRYRNEQFF	TGCAGCGCGGGGGTGAGATACAGGAATGAGCAGTTCTTC
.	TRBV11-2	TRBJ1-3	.	CASSRREGPYSGNTIYF	TGTGCCAGCAGCCGCAGGGAGGGGCCCTACTCTGGAAACACCATATATTTT
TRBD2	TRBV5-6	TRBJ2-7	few	CASSFTSGRVLEQYF	TGTGCCAGCAGCTTCACTAGCGGGAGGGTCCTCGAGCAGTACTTC
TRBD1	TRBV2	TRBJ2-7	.	CASRYGQGAYEQYF	TGTGCCAGCAGATACGGACAGGGGGCATACGAGCAGTACTTC
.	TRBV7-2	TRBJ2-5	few	CASSPDRGTQYF	TGTGCCAGCAGCCCCGACCGGGGAACCCAGTACTTC
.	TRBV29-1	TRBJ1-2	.	CSVGPYGYTF	TGCAGCGTGGGACCCTATGGCTACACCTTC
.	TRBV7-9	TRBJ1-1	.	CASSDLEGTPFF	TGTGCCAGCAGCGACCTTGAGGGAACCCCTTTCTTT
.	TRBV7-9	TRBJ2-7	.	CASSPHHSGKDYEQYF	TGTGCCAGCAGCCCCCACCATTCGGGTAAGGACTACGAGCAGTACTTC
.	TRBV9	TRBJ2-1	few	CASSADLGIGNEQFF	TGTGCCAGCAGCGCTGATTTAGGAATCGGTAATGAGCAGTTCTTC
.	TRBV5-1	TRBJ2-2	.	CASSLPGTANTGELFF	TGCGCCAGCAGCCTTCCCGGGACGGCGAACACCGGGGAGCTGTTTTTT
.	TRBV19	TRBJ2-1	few	CATQNSGYNEQFF	TGTGCCACCCAAAATAGCGGATACAATGAGCAGTTCTTC
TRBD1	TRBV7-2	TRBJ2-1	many	CASSPDTGGEQFF	TGTGCCAGCAGCCCGGATACAGGGGGTGAGCAGTTCTTC
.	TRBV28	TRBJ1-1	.	CASSLWSTEAFF	TGTGCCAGCAGTTTATGGAGCACTGAAGCTTTCTTT
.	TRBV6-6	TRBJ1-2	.	CASSLLPSTGGYTF	TGTGCCAGCAGCCTTTTACCCTCGACAGGCGGCTACACCTTC
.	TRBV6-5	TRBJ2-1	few	CASSYSRRDKQFF	TGTGCCAGCAGTTACTCGCGACGGGACAAGCAGTTCTTC
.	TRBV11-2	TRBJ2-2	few	CASSGRHGGELFF	TGTGCCAGCAGCGGGAGGCACGGCGGGGAGCTGTTTTTT
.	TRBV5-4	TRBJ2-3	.	CASSSDRSTDTQYF	TGTGCCAGCAGCTCTGACAGGAGCACAGATACGCAGTATTTT
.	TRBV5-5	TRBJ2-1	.	CASSSRASKPYNEQFF	TGTGCCAGCAGCAGCAGGGCTAGCAAGCCTTACAATGAGCAGTTCTTC
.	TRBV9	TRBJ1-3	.	CASSVNDGQPSSGNTIYF	TGTGCCAGCAGCGTAAATGACGGGCAGCCGAGCTCTGGAAACACCATATATTTT
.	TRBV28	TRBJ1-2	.	CASSSDYGYTF	TGTGCCAGCAGCTCCGACTATGGCTACACCTTC
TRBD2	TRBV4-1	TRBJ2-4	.	CASSQVAGVRSIQYF	TGCGCCAGCAGCCAAGTCGCGGGAGTGCGGAGCATTCAGTACTTC
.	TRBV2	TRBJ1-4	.	CASSAQGNEKLFF	TGTGCCAGCAGTGCACAGGGTAATGAAAAACTGTTTTTT
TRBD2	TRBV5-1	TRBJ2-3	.	CASSLFLAGSADTQYF	TGCGCCAGCAGCTTGTTCCTAGCGGGATCCGCGGATACGCAGTATTTT
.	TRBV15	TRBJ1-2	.	CATSKISPKGDYGYTF	TGTGCCACCAGCAAAATTTCTCCCAAGGGAGACTATGGCTACACCTTC
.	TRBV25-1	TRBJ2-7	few	CASSEVASFPYF	TGTGCCAGCAGTGAAGTCGCGTCCTTCCCGTACTTC
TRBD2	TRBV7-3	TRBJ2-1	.	CASSFGLAVNNEQFF	TGTGCCAGCAGCTTCGGGCTAGCGGTTAACAATGAGCAGTTCTTC
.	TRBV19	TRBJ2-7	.	CASSSGPKYGQYF	TGTGCCAGTAGTTCCGGTCCGAAGTATGGGCAGTACTTC
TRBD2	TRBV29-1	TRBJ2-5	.	CSVEILGQILAGLETQYF	TGCAGCGTTGAGATTCTAGGACAGATACTAGCGGGACTGGAGACCCAGTACTTC
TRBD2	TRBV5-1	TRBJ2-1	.	CASSPGLANEQFF	TGCGCCAGCAGCCCGGGACTAGCAAATGAGCAGTTCTTC
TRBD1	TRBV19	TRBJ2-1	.	CASEKTGSYNEQFF	TGTGCCAGCGAAAAGACAGGGTCCTACAATGAGCAGTTCTTC